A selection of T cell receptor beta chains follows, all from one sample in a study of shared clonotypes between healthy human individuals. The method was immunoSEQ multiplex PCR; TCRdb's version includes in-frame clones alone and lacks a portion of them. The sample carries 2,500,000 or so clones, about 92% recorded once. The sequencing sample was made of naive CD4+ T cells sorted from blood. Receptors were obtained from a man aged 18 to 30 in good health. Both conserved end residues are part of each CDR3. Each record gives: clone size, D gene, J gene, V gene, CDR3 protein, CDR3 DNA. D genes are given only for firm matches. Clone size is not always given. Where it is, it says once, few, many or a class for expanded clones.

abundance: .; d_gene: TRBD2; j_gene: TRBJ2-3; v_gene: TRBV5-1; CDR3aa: CASSLGPSGGHSTDTQYF; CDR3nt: TGCGCCAGCAGCTTGGGTCCTAGCGGGGGACATAGCACAGATACGCAGTATTTT
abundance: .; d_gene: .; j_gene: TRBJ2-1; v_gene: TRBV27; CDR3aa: CASSLFLSLGYNEQFF; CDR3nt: TGTGCCAGCAGTTTATTTCTCTCCCTGGGCTACAATGAGCAGTTCTTC
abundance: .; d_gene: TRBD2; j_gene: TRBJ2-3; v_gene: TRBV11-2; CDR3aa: CASSLDLRGGADTQYF; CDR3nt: TGTGCCAGCAGCTTAGATTTGCGGGGGGGCGCAGATACGCAGTATTTT
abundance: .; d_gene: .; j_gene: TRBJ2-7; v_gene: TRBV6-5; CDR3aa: CASSYTAGAYEQYF; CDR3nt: TGTGCCAGCAGTTACACTGCGGGGGCCTACGAACAGTACTTC
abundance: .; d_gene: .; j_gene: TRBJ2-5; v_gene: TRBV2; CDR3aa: CASSGGAQETQYF; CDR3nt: TGTGCCAGCAGTGGAGGTGCGCAAGAGACCCAGTACTTC
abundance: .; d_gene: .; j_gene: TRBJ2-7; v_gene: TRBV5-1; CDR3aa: CASSVVLAGASEQYF; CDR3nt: TGCGCCAGCAGCGTGGTCCTAGCAGGAGCATCCGAGCAGTACTTC
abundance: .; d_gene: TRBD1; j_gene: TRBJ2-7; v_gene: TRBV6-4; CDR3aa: CASSDTGQCYEQYF; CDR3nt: TGTGCCAGCAGTGACACGGGACAGTGCTACGAGCAGTACTTC
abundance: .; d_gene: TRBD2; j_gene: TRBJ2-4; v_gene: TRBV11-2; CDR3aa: CASSLVVTSGRLAKNIQYF; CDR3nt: TGTGCCAGCAGCTTAGTAGTGACTAGCGGGAGATTAGCCAAAAACATTCAGTACTTC
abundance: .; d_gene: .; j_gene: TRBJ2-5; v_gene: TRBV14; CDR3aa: CASSPGQLGETQYF; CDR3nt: TGTGCCAGCAGCCCCGGACAGCTTGGAGAGACCCAGTACTTC
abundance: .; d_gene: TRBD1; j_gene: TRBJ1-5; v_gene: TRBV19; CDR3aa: CASSIGGGGNQPQHF; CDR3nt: TGTGCCAGTAGTATAGGAGGGGGCGGAAATCAGCCCCAGCATTTT
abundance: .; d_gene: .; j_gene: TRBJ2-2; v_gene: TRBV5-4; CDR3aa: CASSLVLAGELFF; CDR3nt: TGTGCCAGCAGCTTGGTTCTCGCTGGGGAGCTGTTTTTT
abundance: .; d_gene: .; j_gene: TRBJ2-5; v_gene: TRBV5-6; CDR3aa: CASREGVWETQYF; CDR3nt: TGTGCCAGCAGGGAGGGGGTATGGGAGACCCAGTACTTC
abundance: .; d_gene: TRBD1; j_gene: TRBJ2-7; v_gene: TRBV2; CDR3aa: CASRTGGGEQYF; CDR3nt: TGTGCCAGCAGGACAGGGGGTGGCGAGCAGTACTTC
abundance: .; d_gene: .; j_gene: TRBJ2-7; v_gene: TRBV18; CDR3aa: CASSPSAVYEQYF; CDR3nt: TGTGCCAGCTCACCATCAGCGGTCTACGAGCAGTACTTC
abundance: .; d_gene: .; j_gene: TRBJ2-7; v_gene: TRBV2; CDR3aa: CASRRQGGSYEQYF; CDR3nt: TGTGCCAGCAGGCGACAGGGAGGGTCCTACGAGCAGTACTTC
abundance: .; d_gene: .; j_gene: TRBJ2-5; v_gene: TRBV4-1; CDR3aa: CASSQSEAVQETQYF; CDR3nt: TGCGCCAGCAGCCAAAGCGAGGCAGTTCAAGAGACCCAGTACTTC
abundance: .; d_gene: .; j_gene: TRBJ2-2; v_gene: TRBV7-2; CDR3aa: CASSDEYTGELFF; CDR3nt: TGTGCCAGCAGCGACGAATACACCGGGGAGCTGTTTTTT
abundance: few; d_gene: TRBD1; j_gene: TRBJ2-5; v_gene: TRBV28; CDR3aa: CASSPGQARGTQYF; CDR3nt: TGTGCCAGCAGCCCCGGACAGGCCCGGGGGACCCAGTACTTC
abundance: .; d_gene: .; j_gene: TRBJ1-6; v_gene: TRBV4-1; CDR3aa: CASSPPQSSSPLHF; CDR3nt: TGCGCCAGCAGCCCCCCCCAGTCTTCCTCACCCCTCCACTTT
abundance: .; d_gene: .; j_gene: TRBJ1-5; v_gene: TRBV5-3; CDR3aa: CARSPTNGQCRGNGPQHF; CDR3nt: TGTGCCAGAAGCCCTACCAATGGTCAGTGCCGGGGAAATGGGCCCCAGCATTTT
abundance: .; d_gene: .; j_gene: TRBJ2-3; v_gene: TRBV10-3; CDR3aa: CAISLGDTDTQYF; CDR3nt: TGTGCCATCAGTTTAGGGGACACAGATACGCAGTATTTT
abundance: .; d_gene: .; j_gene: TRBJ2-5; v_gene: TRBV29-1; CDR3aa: CSVEQGYETQYF; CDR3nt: TGCAGCGTTGAACAGGGGTACGAGACCCAGTACTTC
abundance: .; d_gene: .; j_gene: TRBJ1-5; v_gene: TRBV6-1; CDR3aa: CASCSRSNQPQHF; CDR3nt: TGTGCCAGCTGTAGCAGAAGCAATCAGCCCCAGCATTTT
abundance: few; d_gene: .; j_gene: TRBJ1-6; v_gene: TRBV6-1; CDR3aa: CASSQQGSPLHF; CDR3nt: TGTGCCAGCAGTCAACAGGGTTCACCCCTCCACTTT
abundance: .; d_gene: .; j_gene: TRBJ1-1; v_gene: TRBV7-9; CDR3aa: CASSLSNGALEAFF; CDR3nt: TGTGCCAGCAGCTTATCCAACGGCGCACTTGAAGCTTTCTTT
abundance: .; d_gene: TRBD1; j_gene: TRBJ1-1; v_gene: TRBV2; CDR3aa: CATIRQGLNTEAFF; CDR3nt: TGTGCCACCATCCGACAGGGACTGAACACTGAAGCTTTCTTT
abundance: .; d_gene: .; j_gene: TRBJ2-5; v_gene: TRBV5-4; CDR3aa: CASSSRAAGQQETQYF; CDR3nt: TGTGCCAGCAGCTCTAGGGCAGCGGGACAACAAGAGACCCAGTACTTC
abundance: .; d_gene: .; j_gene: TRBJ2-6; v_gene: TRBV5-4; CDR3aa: CASSLKSGANVLTF; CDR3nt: TGTGCCAGCAGCTTAAAATCTGGGGCCAACGTCCTGACTTTC
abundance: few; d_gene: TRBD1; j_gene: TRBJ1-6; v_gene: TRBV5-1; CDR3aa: CASSLAGQGNSPLHF; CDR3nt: TGCGCCAGCAGCTTGGCGGGACAGGGCAATTCACCCCTCCACTTT
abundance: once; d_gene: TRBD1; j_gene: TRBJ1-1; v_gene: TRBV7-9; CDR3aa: CASSRSDRGNTEAFF; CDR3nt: TGTGCCAGCAGCCGATCTGACAGGGGGAACACTGAAGCTTTCTTT
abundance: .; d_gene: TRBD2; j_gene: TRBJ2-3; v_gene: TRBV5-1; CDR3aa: CASSRASGSTDTQYF; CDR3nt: TGCGCCAGCAGCCGGGCTAGCGGGAGTACAGATACGCAGTATTTT
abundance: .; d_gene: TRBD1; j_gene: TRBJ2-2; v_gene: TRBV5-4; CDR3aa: CASSNQGAGELFF; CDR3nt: TGTGCCAGCAGCAACCAGGGGGCCGGGGAGCTGTTTTTT
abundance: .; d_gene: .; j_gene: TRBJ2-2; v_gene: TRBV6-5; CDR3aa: CASSLSNAGELFF; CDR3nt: TGTGCCAGCAGTCTCAGCAACGCCGGGGAGCTGTTTTTT
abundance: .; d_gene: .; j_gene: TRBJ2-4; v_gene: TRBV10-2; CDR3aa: CASTYKNIQYF; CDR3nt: TGCGCCAGTACCTATAAAAACATTCAGTACTTC
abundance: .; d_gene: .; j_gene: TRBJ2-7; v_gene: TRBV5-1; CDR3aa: CASSLSSGVGEQYF; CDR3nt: TGCGCCAGCAGCCTATCCTCAGGGGTTGGGGAGCAGTACTTC
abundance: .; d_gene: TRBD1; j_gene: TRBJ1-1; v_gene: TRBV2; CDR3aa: CASSVDRGWTEAFF; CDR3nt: TGTGCCAGCAGTGTCGACAGGGGTTGGACTGAAGCTTTCTTT
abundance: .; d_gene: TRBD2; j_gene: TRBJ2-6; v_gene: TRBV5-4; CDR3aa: CASSPAGNSGANVLTF; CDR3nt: TGTGCCAGCAGCCCAGCGGGGAACTCTGGGGCCAACGTCCTGACTTTC
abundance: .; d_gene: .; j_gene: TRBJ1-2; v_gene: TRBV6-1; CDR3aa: CASSESLGGVYGYTF; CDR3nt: TGTGCCAGCAGTGAAAGTCTGGGGGGCGTCTATGGCTACACCTTC
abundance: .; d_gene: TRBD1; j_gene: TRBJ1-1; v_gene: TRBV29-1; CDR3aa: CSVGTGNTEAFF; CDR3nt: TGCAGCGTTGGGACAGGGAACACTGAAGCTTTCTTT
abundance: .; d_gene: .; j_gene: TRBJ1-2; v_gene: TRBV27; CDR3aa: CASRVSGGEGGYTF; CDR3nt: TGTGCCAGCAGGGTTTCCGGGGGCGAAGGTGGCTACACCTTC